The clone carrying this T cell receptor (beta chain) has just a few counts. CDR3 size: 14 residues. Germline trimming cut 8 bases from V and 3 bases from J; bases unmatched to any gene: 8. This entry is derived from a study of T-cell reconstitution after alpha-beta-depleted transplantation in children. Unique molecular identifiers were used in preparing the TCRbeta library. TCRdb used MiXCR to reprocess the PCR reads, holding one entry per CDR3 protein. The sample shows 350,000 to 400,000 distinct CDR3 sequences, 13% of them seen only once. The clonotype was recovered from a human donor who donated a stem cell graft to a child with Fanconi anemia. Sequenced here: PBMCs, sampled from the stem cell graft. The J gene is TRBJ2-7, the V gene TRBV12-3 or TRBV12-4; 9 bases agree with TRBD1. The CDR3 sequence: CASATAGQGYEQYF. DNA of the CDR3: TGTGCCAGCGCAACCGCGGGACAGGGCTACGAGCAGTACTTC.